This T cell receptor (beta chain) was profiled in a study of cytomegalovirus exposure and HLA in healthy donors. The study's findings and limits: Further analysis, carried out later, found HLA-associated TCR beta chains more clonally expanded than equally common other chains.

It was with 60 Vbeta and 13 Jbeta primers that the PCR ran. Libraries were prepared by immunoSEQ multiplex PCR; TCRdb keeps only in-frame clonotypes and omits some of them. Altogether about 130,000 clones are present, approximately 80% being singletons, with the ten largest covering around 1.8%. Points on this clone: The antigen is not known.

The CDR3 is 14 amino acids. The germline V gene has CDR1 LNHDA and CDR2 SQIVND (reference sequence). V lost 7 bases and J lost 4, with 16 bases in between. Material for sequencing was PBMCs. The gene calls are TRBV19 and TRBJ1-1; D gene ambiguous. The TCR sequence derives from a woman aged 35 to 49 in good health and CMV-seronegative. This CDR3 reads CASTPDEVGTEAFF. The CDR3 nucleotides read TGTGCCAGTACCCCCGACGAGGTTGGCACTGAAGCTTTCTTT.